The 26 T cell receptor beta chains reported below all come from one sample, sequenced in a study of CXCR3-negative and CXCR3-positive naive CD8 T cells. The libraries of TRB cDNA were prepared using 5' RACE with UMI labels. TCRdb re-called the 5' RACE reads; every CDR3 protein appears as one record, without DNA. The sample has about 81,000 distinct CDR3 sequences. The sequenced sample was naive CXCR3- CD8+ T cells from blood. Indicated subset: CD45RO-CCR7+CD27+CD95- naive CD8+ T cells lacking CXCR3 (TNR3-). The receptors stem from a human donor in good health. Some clones in this sample may be carry-over from other donors' samples.

The chain recombines TRBV9 with TRBJ1-2. The germline V gene encodes CDR1 SGDLS and CDR2 YYNGEE. The CDR3 contains 12 residues. The CDR3 sequence is CASSGALYGYTF.

The chain links TRBV5-1 to TRBJ2-2; TCRdb picks TRBD1, but there is no DNA to check that call. CDR3 size: 14 residues. CDR1 SGHRS and CDR2 YFSETQ come from the germline V gene. This CDR3 reads CASSRGQNTGELFF.

The chain combines TRBV5-4 with TRBJ2-7. The CDR3 sequence is 16 residues long. Per germline, CDR1 SGHNT and CDR2 YYREEE (reference sequence). The CDR3 sequence: CASSFGVAAFSYEQYF.

V gene TRBV27 combines with J gene TRBJ2-7; TCRdb calls TRBD1, which cannot be checked without DNA. Germline V gene sequence: CDR1 MNHEY, CDR2 SMNVEV (reference sequence). CDR3 length: 14 residues. CDR3 sequence: CASSSRDRGNEQYF.

The genes are TRBV28 and TRBJ2-2. The germline CDR1 and CDR2 sequences are MDHEN and SYDVKM. This CDR3 has 15 residues. CDR3 loop: CASRRYSTNTGELFF.

The rearrangement uses TRBV5-1 and TRBJ2-1; as DNA is missing, the TRBD2 call by TCRdb cannot be tested. The CDR3 is 17 residues long. Germline CDR1 is SGHRS and CDR2 is YFSETQ. The CDR3 region is CASLAGTFSRKDNEQFF.

The rearrangement links TRBV6-2 or TRBV6-3 to TRBJ2-1. The CDR3 totals 11 residues. CDR1 and CDR2 from the germline V gene are MNHEY and SVGEGT. The CDR3 protein is CASRFVNEQFF.

This CDR3 is CSVETEPSSYEQYF. This chain joins TRBV29-1 and TRBJ2-7; without DNA, the TCRdb call of TRBD1 cannot be checked. The CDR3 contains 14 residues. Germline lookup yields CDR1 SQVTM and CDR2 ANQGSEA.

V and J are TRBV15 and TRBJ2-7. Per the germline V gene, CDR1 is LNHNV and CDR2 is YYDKDF (reference sequence). The CDR3 consists of 17 residues. CDR3: CATSRGMSSFQPYEQYF. Combining the CDR3 with reference TRBV15 and TRBJ2-7 gives the whole variable domain DAMVIQNPRYQVTQFGKPVTLSCSQTLNHNVMYWYQQKSSQAPKLLFHYYDKDFNNEADTPDNFQSRRPNTSFCFLDIRSPGLGDTAMYLCATSRGMSSFQPYEQYFGPGTRLTVT.

The CDR3 reads CASSTIRQGANYEQYF. V is TRBV5-1 and J is TRBJ2-7; TCRdb gives TRBD1 as the D gene, but with no DNA this cannot be confirmed. CDR3 length equals 16 residues. CDR1 is SGHRS and CDR2 is YFSETQ in the germline V gene. Drawing the rest from reference TRBV5-1 and TRBJ2-7, the complete variable domain is KAGVTQTPRYLIKTRGQQVTLSCSPISGHRSVSWYQQTPGQGLQFLFEYFSETQRNKGNFPGRFSGRQFSNSRSEMNVSTLELGDSALYLCASSTIRQGANYEQYFGPGTRLTVT.

V usage is TRBV2 and J usage is TRBJ2-1; TCRdb's assignment of TRBD1 cannot be checked, as there is no DNA. Looked up from germline, CDR1 is SNHLY and CDR2 is FYNNEI. The CDR3 spans 15 residues. This chain's CDR3 is CASSEQGQGFNEQFF.

CDR3 residues: CASSPGTTNTDTQYF. This chain links TRBV9 with TRBJ2-3; TCRdb's assignment of TRBD2 cannot be checked, as there is no DNA. Germline CDR1 and CDR2: SGDLS and YYNGEE. The CDR3 is 15 amino acids. The full variable domain, with the rest looked up from reference TRBV9 and TRBJ2-3, is DSGVTQTPKHLITATGQRVTLRCSPRSGDLSVYWYQQSLDQGLQFLIQYYNGEERAKGNILERFSAQQFPDLHSELNLSSLELGDSALYFCASSPGTTNTDTQYFGPGTRLTVL.

This rearrangement joins TRBV14 to TRBJ2-5. Germline CDR1 SGHDN, CDR2 FVKESK. CDR3 size: 13 residues. The CDR3 sequence is CASSQGPWETQYF.

The chain joins TRBV11-1 to TRBJ2-7; there is no DNA to check the TCRdb D call of TRBD1. The CDR3 covers 13 residues. The germline CDR1 and CDR2 sequences are SGHAT and FQDESV (reference sequence). The CDR3: CASSIGQGYEQYF.

The chain uses TRBV7-6 and TRBJ2-7; without DNA, the TCRdb call of TRBD2 cannot be checked. The length of the CDR3 is 14 residues. The germline CDR1 and CDR2 sequences are SGHVS and FNYEAQ. Here the CDR3 reads CASSSLPGSYEQYF. Combining the CDR3 with reference TRBV7-6 and TRBJ2-7 gives the whole variable domain GAGVSQSPRYKVTKRGQDVALRCDPISGHVSLYWYRQALGQGPEFLTYFNYEAQQDKSGLPNDRFSAERPEGSISTLTIQRTEQRDSAMYRCASSSLPGSYEQYFGPGTRLTVT.

This rearrangement joins TRBV30 to TRBJ2-2. This CDR3 has 12 residues. Germline lookup yields CDR1 GTSNPN and CDR2 SVGIG (reference sequence). The chain's CDR3 is CAWSGLTGELFF.

The chain employs TRBV6-2 or TRBV6-3 and TRBJ2-1; no DNA is available, so the TRBD2 call from TCRdb remains unchecked. Germline V CDR1 and CDR2: MNHEY, SVGEGT. This CDR3 has 17 residues. The CDR3 protein is CASSWELAGAPYNEQFF.

The CDR3 spells CASSLAPDDEQFF. The chain employs TRBV7-9 and TRBJ2-1; TCRdb designates TRBD1, a call that cannot be tested without DNA. The CDR3 loop spans 13 amino acids. Germline V gene lookup returns CDR1 SEHNR and CDR2 FQNEAQ (reference sequence).

The rearrangement uses TRBV15 and TRBJ2-7; TCRdb's D gene call, TRBD1, goes unchecked for lack of DNA. The CDR3 extends over 15 amino acids. Germline V gene sequence: CDR1 LNHNV, CDR2 YYDKDF (reference sequence). This CDR3 is CATSGRDASSYEQYF.

The rearrangement uses TRBV12-3 or TRBV12-4 and TRBJ1-1; TCRdb names TRBD1, which stays unverified in the absence of DNA. The CDR3 consists of 17 residues. CDR3 loop: CASSPFPRSPGDPEAFF.

The chain is built from TRBV12-3 or TRBV12-4 and TRBJ1-5; the TCRdb call, TRBD1, lacks DNA for checking. The length of the CDR3 is 14 residues. CDR3: CASSRQASNQPQHF.

V is TRBV11-2 and J is TRBJ2-5; TCRdb indicates TRBD1, and absent DNA this call remains unverified. The CDR3 length is 13 residues. Germline V CDR1 and CDR2: SGHAT, FQNNGV. The CDR3 loop is CASSWSQGETQYF.

The chain recombines TRBV7-3 with TRBJ2-7; TCRdb's D call, TRBD2, is unchecked because there is no DNA. This CDR3 comprises 14 residues. Germline CDR1 reads SGHTA; CDR2 reads FQGTGA. This chain's CDR3 is CASSPQGLPYEQYF.

This CDR3 reads CASIRDYHRTPNTGELFF. The J gene is TRBJ2-2, the V gene TRBV28; TCRdb selects TRBD2, and the lack of DNA leaves this call unchecked. The germline V gene has CDR1 MDHEN and CDR2 SYDVKM. The CDR3 consists of 18 residues.

This chain links TRBV25-1 with TRBJ2-1; TCRdb picks TRBD1, but there is no DNA to check that call. This CDR3 has 16 amino acids. Germline assignment: CDR1 MGHDK and CDR2 SYGVNS. The CDR3 is CASSEWGTSSYNEQFF.

The chain carries TRBV7-8 and TRBJ2-3. Germline V CDR1 and CDR2: SGHVS, FQNEAQ. The CDR3 totals 13 residues. CDR3 protein: CASSVSAADTQYF.